This T cell receptor beta chain was sequenced in a study of OX40 agonist ivuxolimab in advanced cancers. Patients who had autoimmune disease history or got systemic immunosuppression were left out. Assay used: immunoSEQ multiplex PCR; TCRdb lists only in-frame clones, some missing. Here the sample spans approximately 75,000 clones, roughly nine tenths being singletons. The ends lost 4 bases at V and 2 bases at J; junction bases unmatched: 7. CDR1 and CDR2 (germline): LNHDA, SQIVND (reference sequence). The CDR3 spans 16 residues. The clonotype originates from an adult with an advanced solid tumor such as melanoma, head and neck, liver or kidney cancer. V and J are TRBV19 and TRBJ1-5, with 8 bases aligning to TRBD1. The sequenced sample was CD4+ or CD8+ T cells sorted from blood, obtained in a trial of the OX40 agonist ivuxolimab. The DNA of the CDR3 is TGTGCCAGTAGTACGGAGCAGGGGGCGGGCAATCAGCCCCAGCATTTT. Its protein product is CASSTEQGAGNQPQHF.